A single sample gave rise to the 25 T cell receptor beta chains below, sequenced in a study of synovial regulatory T cells in juvenile arthritis. Synovial fluid was collected with matched peripheral blood from each patient with active arthritis. Generated by immunoSEQ multiplex PCR, the TCRdb table keeps only in-frame clones and is missing some. With 2,100 or so clones in the sample, the ten largest clones hold 20% to 25%. The specimen was Treg cells from the synovium. These receptors all come from a donor aged 2 to 35 with juvenile idiopathic arthritis.

This clone is classed as medium-sized by frequency. The chain uses TRBV11-2 and TRBJ2-5; the D call from TCRdb, TRBD1, cannot be confirmed without DNA. Germline CDR1 is SGHAT and CDR2 is FQNNGV. The CDR3 contains 13 residues. No DNA is given. The CDR3 region is CASSPDSWETQYF. Based on the CDR3 plus reference TRBV11-2 and TRBJ2-5, the full variable domain is EAGVAQSPRYKIIEKRQSVAFWCNPISGHATLYWYQQILGQGPKLLIQFQNNGVVDDSQLPKDRFSAERLKGVDSTLKIQPAKLEDSAVYLCASSPDSWETQYFGPGTRLLVL.

This clone is labeled medium-sized based on frequency. CDR3 region: CASSHVTSNYNEQFF. The genes are TRBV14 and TRBJ2-1; TCRdb's assignment of TRBD2 cannot be checked, as there is no DNA. The CDR3 totals 15 residues. No DNA is listed. Germline V lookup: CDR1 SGHDN, CDR2 FVKESK.

This clone is identified as medium-sized (0.01 to 0.1%) from frequency. The rearrangement links TRBV18 to TRBJ1-1; the TRBD1 assignment by TCRdb is unverifiable without DNA. The CDR3 length is 17 residues. The record lacks a DNA sequence. From germline, CDR1 is KGHSH and CDR2 LQKENI. The CDR3 reads CASSPGQGAMLSTEAFF. Complete variable domain (other parts from reference TRBV18 and TRBJ1-1): NAGVMQNPRHLVRRRGQEARLRCSPMKGHSHVYWYRQLPEEGLKFMVYLQKENIIDESGMPKERFSAEFPKEGPSILRIQQVVRGDSAAYFCASSPGQGAMLSTEAFFGQGTRLTVV.

Judged by frequency, this clone is medium-sized. V gene TRBV19 combines with J gene TRBJ2-3; TCRdb selects TRBD1, and the lack of DNA leaves this call unchecked. The CDR3 spans 13 residues. No DNA was logged. CDR1 LNHDA and CDR2 SQIVND come from the germline V gene (reference sequence). CDR3 region: CASSTRTGDTQYF. The complete variable domain, with remaining parts taken from reference TRBV19 and TRBJ2-3, reads DGGITQSPKYLFRKEGQNVTLSCEQNLNHDAMYWYRQDPGQGLRLIYYSQIVNDFQKGDIAEGYSVSREKKESFPLTVTSAQKNPTAFYLCASSTRTGDTQYFGPGTRLTVL.

In terms of frequency, this clone is medium-sized. The gene calls are TRBV27 and TRBJ2-2; the TRBD1 assignment by TCRdb is unverifiable without DNA. The CDR3 spans 14 residues. The record lacks a DNA sequence. Germline CDR1 reads MNHEY; CDR2 reads SMNVEV (reference sequence). CDR3 loop: CASSPVAQGGELFF.

This clone is medium-sized by frequency. The genes are TRBV4-2 and TRBJ1-2; as DNA is missing, the TRBD1 call by TCRdb cannot be tested. Per germline, CDR1 LGHNA and CDR2 YNFKEQ. The CDR3 has 13 amino acids. The DNA sequence is not available. This chain's CDR3 is CASSRGQGDGYTF.

This clone shows up as medium-sized (0.01 to 0.1%) by frequency. The CDR3 region is CASRLGTGQPLGKLFF. This sequence joins TRBV12-2 and TRBJ1-4; TCRdb's assignment of TRBD1 cannot be checked, as there is no DNA. TRBV12-2 counts as a pseudogene. The CDR3 covers 16 residues. The coding DNA is unavailable.

In terms of frequency, this clone is medium-sized. The V and J genes are TRBV6-1 and TRBJ2-7; TCRdb designates TRBD1, a call that cannot be tested without DNA. Germline lookup yields CDR1 MNHNS and CDR2 SASEGT. The CDR3 is made up of 15 amino acids. No DNA is listed. The CDR3 region is CASRDAGTASYEQYF.

Frequency places this clone as medium-sized. The V gene is TRBV5-1, the J gene TRBJ2-7. The germline V gene has CDR1 SGHRS and CDR2 YFSETQ. The CDR3 is 13 amino acids. The protein alone is recorded here. Here the CDR3 reads CASRLATAYEQYF.

This clone is classed as medium-sized by frequency. CDR3 region: CASSWDRVYYNTEAFF. The rearrangement uses TRBV7-9 and TRBJ1-1; without DNA, the TCRdb call of TRBD1 cannot be checked. This CDR3 is 16 amino acids long. Nucleotide data are not available. The germline gives CDR1 SEHNR, CDR2 FQNEAQ (reference sequence).

This clone is called medium-sized based on its frequency. V usage is TRBV6-1 and J usage is TRBJ1-6; TCRdb returns TRBD1, unconfirmable since there is no DNA. This CDR3 is 16 amino acids long. The coding DNA is unavailable. CDR1 is MNHNS, CDR2 SASEGT, per germline. CDR3 sequence: CASSVTGGSYNSPLHF.

This clone is deemed medium-sized by its frequency. The chain couples TRBV5-6 to TRBJ2-1. Looked up from germline, CDR1 is SGHDT and CDR2 is YYEEEE. This CDR3 comprises 13 residues. The DNA is unrecorded. This chain's CDR3 is CASSRTRGDEQFF.

This clone shows up as medium-sized (0.01 to 0.1%) by frequency. This chain uses TRBV7-9 with TRBJ1-1; no DNA is available, so the TRBD1 call from TCRdb remains unchecked. This CDR3 is 15 amino acids long. No DNA is given. The germline V gene has CDR1 SEHNR and CDR2 FQNEAQ (reference sequence). The CDR3 sequence: CASSQEVGALTEAFF.

In terms of frequency, this clone is medium-sized. The V gene is TRBV11-3, the J gene TRBJ2-2; without DNA, the TCRdb call of TRBD2 cannot be checked. The CDR3 is made up of 15 amino acids. No DNA is given. The V gene's germline CDR1 is SGHNT and CDR2 YENEEA. The CDR3 here is CASSFTSGNTGELFF.

This clone is labeled medium-sized based on frequency. The chain combines TRBV19 with TRBJ1-1; as DNA is missing, the TRBD1 call by TCRdb cannot be tested. Germline CDR1 is LNHDA and CDR2 is SQIVND (reference sequence). CDR3 length: 15 residues. No DNA accompanies this entry. CDR3 region: CASSSTGYADTEAFF.

This clone registers medium-sized by frequency. The V and J genes are TRBV19 and TRBJ2-5; as DNA is missing, the TRBD2 call by TCRdb cannot be tested. The germline V gene encodes CDR1 LNHDA and CDR2 SQIVND (reference sequence). The CDR3 consists of 13 residues. No DNA accompanies this entry. The CDR3 sequence: CATGLAGLETQYF.

Considering frequency, this clone is medium-sized. The V call is TRBV19, the J call TRBJ2-5; the D call of TRBD1 rests on TCRdb alone, since no DNA is present to check it. The CDR3 is 13 amino acids. DNA was not recorded. In germline, CDR1 is LNHDA, CDR2 SQIVND (reference sequence). This chain's CDR3 is CASSAGQGETQYF. Based on the CDR3 plus reference TRBV19 and TRBJ2-5, the full variable domain is DGGITQSPKYLFRKEGQNVTLSCEQNLNHDAMYWYRQDPGQGLRLIYYSQIVNDFQKGDIAEGYSVSREKKESFPLTVTSAQKNPTAFYLCASSAGQGETQYFGPGTRLLVL.

This clone is called medium-sized based on its frequency. J is TRBJ2-1 and V is TRBV5-1; TCRdb lists TRBD1, though no DNA is available to test this call. The CDR3 runs 16 residues. The protein alone is recorded here. CDR1 is SGHRS, CDR2 YFSETQ, per germline. The CDR3 region is CASSLDPGSGANEQFF.

By frequency, this clone registers medium-sized. V gene TRBV21-1 combines with J gene TRBJ2-5; without DNA, the TCRdb call of TRBD2 cannot be checked. TRBV21-1 is a documented pseudogene. There are 12 residues in the CDR3. The DNA is not on file. The CDR3 sequence: CARVSAQETQYF.

Considering frequency, this clone is medium-sized. This chain uses TRBV28 with TRBJ1-2; TCRdb selects TRBD1, and the lack of DNA leaves this call unchecked. The CDR3 runs to 14 residues. No DNA accompanies this entry. Germline values: CDR1 MDHEN, CDR2 SYDVKM. The CDR3 loop is CASSRQGRNYGYTF.

This clone ranks as medium-sized (0.01 to 0.1%) in terms of frequency. V usage is TRBV7-9 and J usage is TRBJ2-5; TCRdb designates TRBD1, a call that cannot be tested without DNA. The CDR3 is made up of 15 amino acids. No DNA is recorded. Germline V gene sequence: CDR1 SEHNR, CDR2 FQNEAQ (reference sequence). The CDR3 region is CASSLQQGVGETQYF.

Frequency places this clone as medium-sized. V usage is TRBV14 and J usage is TRBJ2-3; TCRdb gives TRBD2 as the D gene, but with no DNA this cannot be confirmed. The CDR3 covers 16 residues. The coding DNA is unavailable. Germline-derived CDR1 and CDR2 are SGHDN and FVKESK. This CDR3 reads CASSKLAGGWTDTQYF.

This clone is medium-sized by frequency. This rearrangement joins TRBV5-6 to TRBJ2-3; TCRdb reports TRBD2, a call that lacks DNA to check it against. This CDR3 is built from 15 residues. Nucleotide data are not available. Germline lookup yields CDR1 SGHDT and CDR2 YYEEEE. This chain's CDR3 is CASSLGLAGADTQYF.

According to its frequency, this clone is medium-sized (0.01 to 0.1%). The chain uses TRBV9 and TRBJ2-3; the D call from TCRdb, TRBD2, cannot be confirmed without DNA. This CDR3 has 14 amino acids. The DNA sequence is not available. Germline CDR1 SGDLS, CDR2 YYNGEE. CDR3 region: CASSVLAREGTQYF.

Judged by frequency, this clone is medium-sized (0.01 to 0.1%). This chain connects TRBV2 to TRBJ1-3; TCRdb's assignment of TRBD1 cannot be checked, as there is no DNA. The CDR3 sequence is 16 residues long. The DNA is unrecorded. The germline CDR1 and CDR2 sequences are SNHLY and FYNNEI. CDR3 in amino acids: CASRLPGHFSGNTIYF.